The clone carrying this T cell receptor beta chain was recorded a few times. This specimen belongs to a study of T cells after yellow fever vaccination. One entry per CDR3 protein, called by TCRdb with MiXCR from the 5' RACE reads. The sample lists some 320,000 distinct CDR3 sequences, 4.1% occurring once. With 1 base removed from V and 8 bases from J, the gap between germline ends came to 23 bases. CDR1 LGHDT and CDR2 YNNKEL come from the germline V gene (reference sequence). CDR3 length: 17 residues. The TCR was taken from a man younger than 35 who received the YFV17D yellow fever vaccine. The chain is built from TRBV3-1 and TRBJ1-2; tentatively, D is TRBD1 (5 bases). Source: PBMCs, taken 5 days after the yellow fever booster vaccination. The CDR3 here is CASSQGLAIWQKGGYTF. The CDR3 DNA reads as TGTGCCAGCAGCCAAGGCTTGGCGATCTGGCAGAAGGGGGGCTACACCTTC.